This T cell receptor (beta chain) was sequenced in a study of ipilimumab plus nivolumab after autologous stem cell transplantation. Whole-study context: Myeloma cases were transplant-naive high-risk or relapsed within 3 years post first autologous transplant.

Generated by immunoSEQ multiplex PCR, the TCRdb table keeps only in-frame clones and is missing some. The table records roughly 45,000 clones, over 75% of them present only once. Checkpoint therapy with ipilimumab 1 mg/kg began 14 to 28 days after transplant. Patients received nivolumab 3 mg/kg at weeks 1, 4, 7, 10, then fortnightly to week 26. This clone appeared a single time. Its target is unknown. Germline assignment: CDR1 MGHRA and CDR2 YSYEKL. CDR3 length: 16 amino acids. Trimming took 1 base from V and 4 from J; bases not matched to a gene: 6. Study-level findings and limits: TCR repertoire, Treg phenotype and gut microbiota reportedly support more study of this approach.

The sequencing here drew on PBMCs, taken in a trial of ipilimumab plus nivolumab as post-transplant consolidation. The sequence came from a male donor with multiple myeloma. The V and J genes are TRBV4-1 and TRBJ1-4, with 7 bases lining up with TRBD1. The CDR3 coding sequence is TGCGCCAGCAGCCAAGGCGCCGGGACAGTTAATGAAAAACTGTTTTTT. Its translation: CASSQGAGTVNEKLFF.